The present T cell receptor (beta chain) was sequenced within a study of T cell responses to AZD1222 COVID-19 vaccine (dated by TCRdb to about 2021). As for the study more broadly: AZD1222 recipients with second doses at about 4 weeks or about 12 weeks were pooled, because spike-specific TCR depth and breadth did not differ between schedules. A total of 230 to 250 trial participants underwent TCR sequencing, of whom around 200 received two doses of AZD1222 and some 26 received two doses of the MenACWY control vaccine. Trial participants were enrolled by age into 18-55, 56-69 and 70-plus year subgroups, with 148, 28 and 57 TCR-sequenced participants respectively. Study-level results and caveats: In the small 56-69-year group, the increase in depth fell short of significance, most likely because of low power. Participants were mostly white British and included more females than males, and it was suggested by the authors that clonal diversity may have been underestimated. Reportedly, almost half of the unique spike-specific TCRs recognized epitopes lying outside the regions that are mutated in the B.1.351 and B.1.1.7 variants. After two AZD1222 doses, spike-specific TCR breadth and depth were significantly higher than at day 0 and than in MenACWY recipients. CD4 TCRs associated with the vaccine covered the entire spike protein, and the dominant responses were in regions 160-218 and 743-854. Because no day 14 peak-response samples were available, the repertoires could be characterized only after the peak T cell response. Conclusions about previously exposed vaccinees were limited because only 6 or 7 AZD1222 recipients were SARS-CoV-2 seropositive at baseline.

Relative to germline, V is 0 bases shorter and J is 1 base shorter, with 7 bases between their ends. The CDR3 goes from the cysteine to the phenylalanine over 15 residues. The CDR3 DNA has 45 bases and is translated from base 1. CDR1 LGHDT and CDR2 YNNKEL were looked up in the germline V gene (reference sequence). The sample's time point label is to be understood as: baseline before first vaccination. Samples from vaccinated people were obtained from the UK trials COV001 and COV002, which included a single-blind randomized controlled phase 2/3 trial of AZD1222 (ChAdOx1 nCoV-19) in healthy adults. For TCRbeta chain sequencing, PBMC samples were collected from trial participants at day 0 and at day 28 after the second dose. The CDR3 regions of human TCRbeta chains were subjected to immunosequencing. Concerning the study's data processing: TCRs in the repertoires were compared against a reference library of SARS-CoV-2-specific TCRs that had been generated with the MIRA antigen-specificity platform. Breadth meant the fraction of unique TCRs that were SARS-CoV-2-associated, whereas depth meant the fraction of total T cells that were SARS-CoV-2-associated. Each spike-specific TCR was assigned to its reactive spike region and to a CD4 or CD8 class using the MIRA data. Log10-transformed breadth and depth values were compared by one-way ANOVA with Sidak's multiple comparisons tests. TCRdb obtained this table from immuneACCESS and retained in-frame rearrangements with V and J assigned. These tables miss some clones; where compared with another copy, unresolved V genes account for less than half of the shortfall, and the remainder is unexplained. V, J and clone size are those of that table, while D and trimming were read from the DNA. The sample table contains roughly 70,000 clones; only one count was recorded for 85% of them. About a fifth of the sample rests with the top ten.

A note on this clone: Its antigen specificity is not known. No much larger clone is present one base from it, and per-base qualities are unavailable.

The sequencing here drew on peripheral blood, taken on day 0 of AZD1222 vaccination. The chain links TRBV3-1 (or the pseudogene TRBV3-2) with TRBJ1-3; the D segment cannot be called with confidence. The TCR comes from an adult in good health. The CDR3 reads as follows: CASSQDEVSGNTIYF. The nucleotide sequence is given as TGTGCCAGCAGCCAAGATGAGGTTTCTGGAAACACCATATATTTT.